The TCR beta chain under discussion was sequenced for a study of monozygotic twins with inflammatory bowel disease. The germline gives CDR1 SGHNT, CDR2 YYREEE (reference sequence). This CDR3 has 13 amino acids. TCRdb re-called the 5' RACE reads and shows each CDR3 protein once, DNA omitted. The sample features 350,000 to 550,000 distinct CDR3 sequences, with 2.4% in its top ten. The V call is TRBV5-4, the J call TRBJ1-4. The source is a human donor with ulcerative colitis or Crohn's disease, or a healthy co-twin of an affected twin (not recorded which). What was sequenced was blood. CDR3 sequence reads: CASSLDQNEKLFF.